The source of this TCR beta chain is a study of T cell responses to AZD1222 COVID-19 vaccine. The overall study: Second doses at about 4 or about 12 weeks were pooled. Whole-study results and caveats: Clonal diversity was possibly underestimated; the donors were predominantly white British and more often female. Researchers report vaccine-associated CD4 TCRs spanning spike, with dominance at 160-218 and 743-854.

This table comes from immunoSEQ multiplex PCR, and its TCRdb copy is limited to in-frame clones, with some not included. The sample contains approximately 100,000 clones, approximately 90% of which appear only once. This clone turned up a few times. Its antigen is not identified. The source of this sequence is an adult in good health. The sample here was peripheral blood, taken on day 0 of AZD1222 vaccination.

The CDR3, as DNA: TGCGCCAGCAGCCCCGGGGACAGGGACGAGCAGTACTTC. Translating it yields CASSPGDRDEQYF. The genes are TRBV5-1 and TRBJ2-7, with TRBD1 identical over 9 bases. J gave up 5 bases and V 4 bases, and 4 bases lay outside the gene matches. The CDR3 sequence is 13 residues long. In germline, CDR1 is SGHRS, CDR2 YFSETQ.